What follows is one TCR beta chain and its context. Its antigen is currently unknown. TCRdb ran MiXCR on the RT-PCR reads and lists one entry per CDR3 protein. Found here are approximately 700,000 distinct CDR3 sequences, 15% to 18% of them singletons; the top ten hold roughly 12%. The sample is drawn from a study of response to subunit inactivated influenza vaccine. The CDR3 spans 14 residues. V lost 6 bases to trimming and J lost 1 base, with 12 bases between them. CDR1 is ENHRY, CDR2 SYGVKD, per germline. General study findings and limits: There was a suggestion from the authors that each seasonal influenza vaccination recruits few new T cells.

The clonotype was recovered from a man aged 45-60 years who received an inactivated influenza vaccine. This material consisted of PBMCs from blood, taken approximately 13 days after vaccination. The rearrangement links TRBV10-3 to TRBJ1-1, with D possibly matching TRBD1 (6 bases). CDR3 sequence (DNA): TGTGCCATCAGATGGGACACTGGGAACACTGAAGCTTTCTTT. Translation: CAIRWDTGNTEAFF.